Sequencing of this TCR beta chain was carried out in a study of blood T cell repertoires in COVID-19. Turning to the study itself: The study drew acute and convalescent COVID-19 samples from the United States, Italy and Spain. PBMCs, B-cell-depleted T cells, or T cells provided the cDNA or gDNA that made up the material.

This clone was seen more than once but under ten times. Authors' data handling: Reference gene primer amplification gave nucleated cell count estimates. Repertoires were generated with immunoSEQ multiplex PCR, while TCRdb's copy carries only in-frame clones and drops some. The V and J calls and clone size are taken from that table; D and trimming were inferred from the DNA. The data contain approximately 330,000 clones, roughly 90% of them singletons. Trimming removed 3 bases from V and 8 bases from J, with 17 bases in between. From germline, CDR1 is LGHNA and CDR2 YNFKEQ. This CDR3 comprises 15 residues.

The chain combines TRBV4-2 with TRBJ2-1; tentatively, D is TRBD2 (5 bases). This TCR came from a woman aged 45-60 years with active or convalescent COVID-19. Material: peripheral blood. CDR3 loop: CASSHLFMGSDEQFF. CDR3 nucleotides: TGTGCCAGCAGCCATCTCTTTATGGGTAGCGATGAGCAGTTCTTC.